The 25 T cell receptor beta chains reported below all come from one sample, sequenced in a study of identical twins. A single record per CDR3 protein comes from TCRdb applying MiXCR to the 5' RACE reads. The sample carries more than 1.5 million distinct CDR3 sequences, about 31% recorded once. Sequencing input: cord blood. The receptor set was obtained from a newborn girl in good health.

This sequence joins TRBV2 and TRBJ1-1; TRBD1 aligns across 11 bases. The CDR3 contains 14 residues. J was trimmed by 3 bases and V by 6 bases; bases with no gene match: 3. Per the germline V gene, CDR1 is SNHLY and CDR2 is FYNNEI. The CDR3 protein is CASRPGQGDTEAFF. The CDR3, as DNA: TGTGCCAGCAGGCCGGGACAGGGGGACACTGAAGCTTTCTTT.

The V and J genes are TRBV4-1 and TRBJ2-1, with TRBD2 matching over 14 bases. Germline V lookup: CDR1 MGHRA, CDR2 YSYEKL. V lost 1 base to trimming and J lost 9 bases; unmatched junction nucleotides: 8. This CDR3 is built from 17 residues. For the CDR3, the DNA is TGCGCCAGCAGCCAAGTCTTGACTAGCGGGAGGGCCGTTGAGCAGTTCTTC. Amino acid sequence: CASSQVLTSGRAVEQFF.

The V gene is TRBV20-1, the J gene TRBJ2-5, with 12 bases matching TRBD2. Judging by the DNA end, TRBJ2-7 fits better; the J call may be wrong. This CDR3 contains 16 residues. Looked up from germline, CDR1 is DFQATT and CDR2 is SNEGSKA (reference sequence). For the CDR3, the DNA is TGCAGTGCTAAATCTAGCGGGAGGGCTCTCTCGGGCGAGCAGTACTTC. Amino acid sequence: CSAKSSGRALSGEQYF.

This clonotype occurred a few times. For the CDR3, the DNA is TGCAGTGCTAGAGGTTGGGACAGGGGCAATCAGCCCCAGCATTTT. Amino acids: CSARGWDRGNQPQHF. The chain links TRBV20-1 to TRBJ1-5; 9 nucleotides align to TRBD1. CDR3 length equals 15 residues. V dropped 1 base and J dropped 2; count of bases not matched to a gene: 3. Germline V lookup: CDR1 DFQATT, CDR2 SNEGSKA (reference sequence).

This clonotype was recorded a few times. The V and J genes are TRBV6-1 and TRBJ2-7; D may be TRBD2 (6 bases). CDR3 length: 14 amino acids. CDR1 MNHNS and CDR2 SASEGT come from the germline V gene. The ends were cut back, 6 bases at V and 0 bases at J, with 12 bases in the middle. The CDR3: CASRPGVYSYEQYF. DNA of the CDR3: TGTGCCAGCAGACCGGGGGTCTACTCCTACGAGCAGTACTTC.

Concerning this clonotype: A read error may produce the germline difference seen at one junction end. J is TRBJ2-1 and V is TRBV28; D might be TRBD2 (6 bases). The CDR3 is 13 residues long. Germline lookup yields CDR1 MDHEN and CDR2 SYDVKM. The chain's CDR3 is CASSRDSNNEQFF. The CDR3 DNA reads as TGTGCCAGCAGCCGGGACTCCAACAATGAGCAGTTCTTC.

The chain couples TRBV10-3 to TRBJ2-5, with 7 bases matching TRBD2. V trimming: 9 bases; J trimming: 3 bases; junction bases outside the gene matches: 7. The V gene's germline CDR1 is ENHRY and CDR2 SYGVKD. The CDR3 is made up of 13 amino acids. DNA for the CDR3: TGTGCCATTGCTGGGGGGGAAAAAGAGACCCAGTACTTC. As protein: CAIAGGEKETQYF.

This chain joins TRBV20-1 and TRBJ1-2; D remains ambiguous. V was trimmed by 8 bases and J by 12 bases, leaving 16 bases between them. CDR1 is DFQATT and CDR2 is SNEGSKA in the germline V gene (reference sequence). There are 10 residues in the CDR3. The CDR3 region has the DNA TGCAGTTCGCTGCTGGGAGGCGACACCTTC. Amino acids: CSSLLGGDTF.

CDR3: CASSFGHQNYEQYF. DNA of the CDR3: TGCGCCAGCAGCTTTGGTCACCAAAACTACGAGCAGTACTTC. V is TRBV5-1 and J is TRBJ2-7; unclear D gene. There are 14 residues in the CDR3. From germline, CDR1 is SGHRS and CDR2 YFSETQ. V was cut by 2 bases and J by 3 bases, with 12 bases left in between.

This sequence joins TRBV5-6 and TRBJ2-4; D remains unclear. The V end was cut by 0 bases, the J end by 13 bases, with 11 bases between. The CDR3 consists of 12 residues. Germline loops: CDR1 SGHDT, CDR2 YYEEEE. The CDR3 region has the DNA TGTGCCAGCAGCTTGGGTCGGGTCGGGCAGTACTTC. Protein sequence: CASSLGRVGQYF.

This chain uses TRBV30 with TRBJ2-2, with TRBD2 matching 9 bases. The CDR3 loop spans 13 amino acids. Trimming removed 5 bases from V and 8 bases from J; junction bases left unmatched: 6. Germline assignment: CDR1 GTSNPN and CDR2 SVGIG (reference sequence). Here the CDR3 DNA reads TGTGCCTGGTGCCGACTAGCGGTGGGGGAGCTGTTTTTT. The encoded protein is CAWCRLAVGELFF. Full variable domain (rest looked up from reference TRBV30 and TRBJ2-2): SQTIHQWPATLVQPVGSPLSLECTVEGTSNPNLYWYRQAAGRGLQLLFYSVGIGQISSEVPQNLSASRPQDRQFILSSKKLLLSDSGFYLCAWCRLAVGELFFGEGSRLTVL.

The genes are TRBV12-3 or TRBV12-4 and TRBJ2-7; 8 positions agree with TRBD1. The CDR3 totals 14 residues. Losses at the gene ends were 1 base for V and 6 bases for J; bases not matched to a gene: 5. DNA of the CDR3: TGTGCCAGCAGTTTAGGGTCAGGGGGCAGCGAGCAGTACTTC. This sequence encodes CASSLGSGGSEQYF.

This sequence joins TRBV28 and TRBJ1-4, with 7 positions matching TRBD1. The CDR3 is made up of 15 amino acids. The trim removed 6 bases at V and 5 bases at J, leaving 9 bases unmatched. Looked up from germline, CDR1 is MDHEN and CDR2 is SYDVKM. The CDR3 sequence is CASRNFRDSNEKLFF. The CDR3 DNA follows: TGTGCCAGCAGGAATTTCCGGGACAGCAATGAAAAACTGTTTTTT.

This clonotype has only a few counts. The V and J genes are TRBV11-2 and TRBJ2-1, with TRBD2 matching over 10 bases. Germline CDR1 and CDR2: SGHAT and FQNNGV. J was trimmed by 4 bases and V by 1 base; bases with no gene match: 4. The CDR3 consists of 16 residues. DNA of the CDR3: TGTGCCAGCAGCTTAGTTAGCGGGGGGCTTTACAATGAGCAGTTCTTC. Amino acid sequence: CASSLVSGGLYNEQFF. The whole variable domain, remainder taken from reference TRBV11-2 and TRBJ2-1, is EAGVAQSPRYKIIEKRQSVAFWCNPISGHATLYWYQQILGQGPKLLIQFQNNGVVDDSQLPKDRFSAERLKGVDSTLKIQPAKLEDSAVYLCASSLVSGGLYNEQFFGPGTRLTVL.

The CDR3, as DNA: TGCGCCAGCACCATGGATGACGTAGCCTACAATGAGCAGTTCTTC. Protein sequence: CASTMDDVAYNEQFF. The rearrangement links TRBV5-1 to TRBJ2-1; no clear D gene. This CDR3 comprises 15 residues. Germline-derived CDR1 and CDR2 are SGHRS and YFSETQ. Trimming took off 6 bases at V and 2 bases at J, with 15 bases between the two ends.

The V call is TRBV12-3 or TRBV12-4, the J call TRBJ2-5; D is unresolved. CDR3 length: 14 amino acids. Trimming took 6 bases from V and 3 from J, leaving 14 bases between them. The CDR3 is CASSQTFLEETQYF. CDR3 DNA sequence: TGTGCCAGCAGCCAGACCTTTTTGGAAGAGACCCAGTACTTC.

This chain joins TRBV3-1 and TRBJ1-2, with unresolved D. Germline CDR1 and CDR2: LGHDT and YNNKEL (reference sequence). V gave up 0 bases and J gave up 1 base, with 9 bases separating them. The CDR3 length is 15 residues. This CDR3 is CASSQESVLNYGYTF. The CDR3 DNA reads TGTGCCAGCAGCCAAGAGTCAGTCCTTAACTATGGCTACACCTTC.

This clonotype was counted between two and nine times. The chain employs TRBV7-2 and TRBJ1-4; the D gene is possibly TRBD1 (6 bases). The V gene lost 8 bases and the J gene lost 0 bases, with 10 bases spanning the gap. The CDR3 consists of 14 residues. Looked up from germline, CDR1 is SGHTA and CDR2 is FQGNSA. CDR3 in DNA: TGTGCCAGCGCGTGGGGGCCAACTAATGAAAAACTGTTTTTT. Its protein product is CASAWGPTNEKLFF.

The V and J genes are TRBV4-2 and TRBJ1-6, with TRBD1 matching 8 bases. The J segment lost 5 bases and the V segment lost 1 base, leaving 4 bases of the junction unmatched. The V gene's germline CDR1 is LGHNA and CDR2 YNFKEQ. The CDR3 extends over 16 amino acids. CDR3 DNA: TGTGCCAGCAGCCAAGGAGGACAGGGCCATAATTCACCCCTCCACTTT. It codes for CASSQGGQGHNSPLHF.

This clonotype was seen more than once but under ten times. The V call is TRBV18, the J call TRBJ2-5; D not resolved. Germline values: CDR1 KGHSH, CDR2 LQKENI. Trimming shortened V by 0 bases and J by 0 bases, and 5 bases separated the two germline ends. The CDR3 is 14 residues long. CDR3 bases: TGTGCCAGCTCACCACCCGACTACCAAGAGACCCAGTACTTC. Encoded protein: CASSPPDYQETQYF.

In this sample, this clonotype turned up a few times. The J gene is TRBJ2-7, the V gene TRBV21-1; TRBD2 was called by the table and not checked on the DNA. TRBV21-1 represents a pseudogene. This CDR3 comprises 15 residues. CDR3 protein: CASSKLEAGGHEQYF. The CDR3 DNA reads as TGTGCCAGCAGCAAATTAGAAGCGGGGGGCCACGAGCAGTACTTC.

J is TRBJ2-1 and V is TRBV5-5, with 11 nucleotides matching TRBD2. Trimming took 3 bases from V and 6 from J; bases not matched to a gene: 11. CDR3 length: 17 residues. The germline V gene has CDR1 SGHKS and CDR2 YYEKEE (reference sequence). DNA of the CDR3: TGTGCCAGCAGCTCCCATCTCGGGACTAGCGGATGCAATGAGCAGTTCTTC. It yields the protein CASSSHLGTSGCNEQFF.

The CDR3 bases are TGTGCCAGCAGTCCGGGACAGAGGTACACTGAAGCTTTCTTT. Amino acids: CASSPGQRYTEAFF. The chain combines TRBV28 with TRBJ1-1, with TRBD1 matching over 7 bases. J lost 3 bases, V lost 5 bases, and 6 bases had no gene match. Germline CDR1 MDHEN, CDR2 SYDVKM. This CDR3 has 14 amino acids.

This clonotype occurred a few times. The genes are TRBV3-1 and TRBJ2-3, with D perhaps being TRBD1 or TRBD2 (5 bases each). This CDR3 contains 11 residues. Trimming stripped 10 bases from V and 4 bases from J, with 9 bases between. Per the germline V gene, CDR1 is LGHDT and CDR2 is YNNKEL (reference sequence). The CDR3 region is CATRGADTQYF. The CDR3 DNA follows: TGTGCCACTAGAGGGGCAGATACGCAGTATTTT.

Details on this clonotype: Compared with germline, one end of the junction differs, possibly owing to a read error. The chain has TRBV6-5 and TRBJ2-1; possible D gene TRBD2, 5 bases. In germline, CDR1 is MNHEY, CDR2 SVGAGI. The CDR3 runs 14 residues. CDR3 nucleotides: TGTGCCAGCAGTCGACTAAGCTCCTGCAATGAGCAGTTCTTC. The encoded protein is CASSRLSSCNEQFF.